This is a list of T cell receptor beta chains from one sample in a study of blood T cells in healthy people across ages. TCRdb reanalysed the 5' RACE reads using MiXCR and keeps one entry per CDR3 protein. This table has about 1.8 million distinct CDR3 sequences, about 49% appearing once. Sequencing was done on a sample of blood. Receptors were obtained from a woman in her thirties or forties in good health. The CDR3 runs from the conserved cysteine through the conserved F or W. The D gene is left open where the match is weak. Size is stated for part of the rows, as once, few or many counts, or as a class when the clone is expanded.

j_gene	d_gene	abundance	v_gene	CDR3aa	CDR3nt
TRBJ1-6	TRBD1	few	TRBV10-3	CAISEETGVYSPLHF	TGTGCCATCAGTGAGGAGACAGGGGTATATTCACCCCTCCACTTT
TRBJ2-6	.	.	TRBV9	CASKFGVSGANVLTF	TGTGCCAGCAAGTTTGGAGTCTCTGGGGCCAACGTCCTGACTTTC
TRBJ2-1	TRBD2	.	TRBV29-1	CSVGRPISGGADNEQFF	TGCAGCGTTGGACGGCCCATTAGCGGGGGGGCAGATAATGAGCAGTTCTTC
TRBJ2-3	.	.	TRBV12-3/TRBV12-4	CASSWRQLADTQYF	TGTGCCAGCAGTTGGAGACAGCTAGCAGATACGCAGTATTTT
TRBJ1-2	TRBD1	.	TRBV6-5	CASNSDRGPYGYTF	TGTGCCAGCAACTCTGACAGGGGCCCCTATGGCTACACCTTC
TRBJ2-7	.	few	TRBV10-1	CASPVLAMFNEQYF	TGCGCCAGTCCCGTTTTAGCGATGTTCAACGAGCAGTACTTC
TRBJ2-3	TRBD1	few	TRBV6-2/TRBV6-3	CASRAQGALIHRLTDTQYF	TGTGCCAGCAGAGCACAGGGGGCTTTAATCCATCGACTCACAGATACGCAGTATTTT
TRBJ2-1	TRBD2	.	TRBV20-1	CSARDSAGDPSTEQFF	TGCAGTGCTAGAGATTCAGCGGGAGACCCTTCAACTGAGCAGTTCTTC
TRBJ1-2	TRBD1	.	TRBV28	CASTQGPGGNYGYTF	TGTGCCAGCACACAGGGGCCAGGTGGTAACTATGGCTACACCTTC
TRBJ2-5	.	few	TRBV7-2	CASSYRTAGTQYF	TGTGCCAGCAGTTACCGGACGGCGGGGACCCAGTACTTC
TRBJ2-3	TRBD2	.	TRBV6-6	CASSQSGGLPDTQYF	TGTGCCAGCAGTCAGAGCGGGGGGTTGCCAGATACGCAGTATTTT
TRBJ2-3	TRBD2	.	TRBV4-3	CASSPPGLDPATDTQYF	TGCGCCAGCAGCCCTCCTGGACTAGACCCTGCCACAGATACGCAGTATTTT
TRBJ2-1	TRBD2	few	TRBV4-1	CASSSYGGAFNEQFF	TGCGCCAGCAGCTCTTACGGGGGGGCTTTCAATGAGCAGTTCTTC
TRBJ2-3	TRBD1	once	TRBV7-3	CPSSLGTGDTDTQYF	TGTCCCAGCAGCTTAGGGACAGGGGACACAGATACGCAGTATTTT
TRBJ2-7	TRBD1	few	TRBV7-8	CASSVPPGGEQYF	TGTGCCAGCAGCGTACCCCCAGGGGGAGAGCAGTACTTC
TRBJ1-1	.	.	TRBV21-1	CASSVDGHTEAFF	TGTGCCAGCAGCGTAGACGGCCACACTGAAGCTTTCTTT
TRBJ2-3	.	.	TRBV5-1	CVSSLGEGVTFTDTQYF	TGCGTCAGCAGCTTGGGGGAGGGGGTCACCTTCACAGATACGCAGTATTTT
TRBJ2-5	.	few	TRBV7-2	CASSLSVVEETQYF	TGTGCCAGCAGCTTATCTGTCGTTGAGGAGACCCAGTACTTC
TRBJ1-2	.	.	TRBV4-3	CASSQDHTAGYTF	TGCGCCAGCAGCCAAGATCATACAGCCGGCTACACCTTC
TRBJ1-6	TRBD1	.	TRBV7-2	CASSFQSTGGATVVHF	TGTGCCAGCAGCTTTCAAAGTACAGGGGGCGCCACGGTTGTCCACTTT
TRBJ2-3	TRBD1	once	TRBV20-1	CSARWETGEIGTQYF	TGCAGTGCCAGGTGGGAGACAGGGGAAATTGGTACGCAGTATTTT
TRBJ2-3	.	.	TRBV5-6	CASSLDFIGSDTQYF	TGTGCCAGCAGCTTGGATTTTATAGGGTCAGATACGCAGTATTTT
TRBJ2-1	TRBD2	few	TRBV7-2	CASSPKSGGYNEQFF	TGTGCCAGCAGCCCAAAGAGCGGGGGGTACAATGAGCAGTTCTTC
TRBJ2-1	.	.	TRBV20-1	CSARAFAAANSYNEQFF	TGCAGTGCTAGAGCCTTCGCGGCGGCTAACTCCTACAATGAGCAGTTCTTC
TRBJ2-3	.	.	TRBV2	CASSEGRNLLRDTQYF	TGTGCCAGCAGTGAGGGAAGGAATTTACTTAGGGATACGCAGTATTTT
TRBJ2-1	TRBD1	few	TRBV6-5	CASRIGQGFWFF	TGTGCCAGCAGGATCGGACAGGGGTTCTGGTTCTTC
TRBJ2-5	TRBD1	few	TRBV11-2	CASSYSSPLTGGGETQYF	TGTGCCAGCAGCTATAGTTCCCCCCTGACAGGGGGAGGCGAGACCCAGTACTTC
TRBJ2-5	.	few	TRBV20-1	CSAHAPPTQYF	TGCAGTGCTCACGCCCCCCCGACCCAGTACTTC
TRBJ2-5	.	.	TRBV5-6	CASSVGILEETQYF	TGTGCCAGCAGCGTGGGGATCCTGGAAGAGACCCAGTACTTC
TRBJ2-5	.	many	TRBV29-1	CSVGRGFRETQYF	TGCAGCGTTGGTAGGGGCTTCCGGGAGACCCAGTACTTC
TRBJ2-6	TRBD1	few	TRBV3-1	CASRLIGQGSGANVLTF	TGTGCCAGCAGACTAATAGGACAGGGGTCTGGGGCCAACGTCCTGACTTTC
TRBJ2-6	.	.	TRBV3-1	CATAHSGANVLTF	TGTGCCACCGCCCACTCTGGGGCCAACGTCCTGACTTTC
TRBJ1-1	.	.	TRBV27	CASFPAGARMNTEAFF	TGTGCCAGCTTCCCGGCGGGGGCCCGGATGAACACTGAAGCTTTCTTT
TRBJ1-6	.	.	TRBV4-3	CASSHEGNSPLHF	TGCGCCAGCAGCCATGAGGGTAATTCACCCCTCCACTTT
TRBJ1-1	TRBD1	.	TRBV28	CASSKRGRAEAFF	TGTGCCAGCAGTAAAAGGGGGCGAGCTGAAGCTTTCTTT
TRBJ2-3	.	.	TRBV9	CASSVDPSGAATDTQYF	TGTGCCAGCAGCGTAGATCCCAGCGGAGCGGCCACAGATACGCAGTATTTT
TRBJ1-5	.	.	TRBV5-1	CASSKQGGDGNQPQHF	TGCGCCAGCAGCAAACAGGGTGGGGACGGCAATCAGCCCCAGCATTTT
TRBJ2-5	.	.	TRBV24-1	CATSGLREVYF	TGTGCCACCAGTGGATTAAGGGAGGTGTACTTC
TRBJ2-3	.	.	TRBV20-1	CSARGSSTDTQYF	TGCAGTGCTAGGGGGAGTAGCACAGATACGCAGTATTTT
TRBJ2-3	TRBD2	.	TRBV11-2	CASSRKLAGGLSDTQYF	TGTGCCAGCAGCCGAAAACTAGCGGGGGGGCTGTCAGATACGCAGTATTTT
TRBJ1-2	TRBD1	.	TRBV29-1	CSTLGGQPNYGYTF	TGCAGCACTTTGGGGGGACAGCCGAACTATGGCTACACCTTC
TRBJ1-2	TRBD1	.	TRBV4-2	CASSERDRSSGYTF	TGTGCCAGCAGCGAAAGGGACAGGAGTTCAGGCTACACCTTC
TRBJ1-6	.	.	TRBV3-1	CASSQEHGDSPLHF	TGTGCCAGCAGCCAAGAACACGGGGACTCACCCCTCCACTTT
TRBJ1-1	.	.	TRBV13	CASSLDREETEAFF	TGTGCCAGCAGCTTAGACAGGGAGGAAACTGAAGCTTTCTTT
TRBJ2-3	TRBD2	.	TRBV5-5	CASSKTSGETTDTQYF	TGTGCCAGCAGCAAAACTAGCGGGGAAACCACAGATACGCAGTATTTT
TRBJ2-7	TRBD2	.	TRBV20-1	CSAGGGTSGGFEQYF	TGCAGTGCTGGAGGCGGGACTAGCGGGGGTTTCGAGCAGTACTTC
TRBJ2-5	.	.	TRBV5-1	CASSFRSPGQETQYF	TGCGCCAGCAGCTTTCGGTCCCCCGGACAAGAGACCCAGTACTTC
TRBJ2-7	TRBD2	.	TRBV6-6	CASSDPLSGGEQYF	TGTGCCAGCAGTGACCCTCTTTCGGGGGGCGAGCAGTACTTC
TRBJ2-7	.	few	TRBV12-3/TRBV12-4	CASSGLSLYEQYF	TGTGCCAGCAGTGGGTTGTCCCTCTACGAGCAGTACTTC
TRBJ2-7	.	once	TRBV6-6	CASTDSNTNEQYF	TGTGCCAGCACGGACAGCAACACGAACGAGCAGTACTTC
TRBJ2-5	.	few	TRBV20-1	CSARDLMGTGFSETQYF	TGCAGTGCTAGAGATCTCATGGGAACGGGCTTCTCGGAGACCCAGTACTTC